The rows below give T cell receptor beta chains drawn from one sample of a study of blood T cell repertoires in COVID-19. Sequenced by immunoSEQ multiplex PCR; TCRdb stores in-frame clones only, minus some. Here the sample spans roughly 310,000 clones, approximately 90% being singletons. Sequences were obtained from peripheral blood. The receptors here all came from a woman aged 45-60 years with active or convalescent COVID-19. Both conserved end residues are trimmed from each CDR3. Fields, in order: V gene, CDR3 protein.

TRBV21-1	ASSKEFRQTYNSPLH
TRBV6-6	ASTPKGGVGY
TRBV12-3/TRBV12-4	ASSLMRDSEQY
TRBV19	ASSILPGQGDSGANVLT
TRBV7-2	ASSSQPAGLAGGDGQY
TRBV9	ASSGDRVWNEQF
TRBV28	ATRDYHEQY
TRBV6-5	ASSPGTFNEKLF
TRBV4-3	ASSRSRGYEQY
TRBV6-5	ASRRGSMNTEAF
TRBV6-5	ASLTGSGELF
TRBV27	ASSLSLLAGGGNEQY
TRBV4-3	ASSQDRRGADNEQF
TRBV9	ASTPKTVGEQY
TRBV12-3/TRBV12-4	ASSRSRTDTQY
TRBV7-3	ASSPRGFNQGTQY